This T cell receptor (beta chain) was documented in a study of blood T cell repertoires in COVID-19. The CDR3 runs to 14 residues. CDR1 SNHLY and CDR2 FYNNEI come from the germline V gene. V lost 6 bases to trimming and J lost 10 bases; unmatched junction nucleotides: 6. Profiled with immunoSEQ multiplex PCR; TCRdb holds only in-frame clones, not every one. Among about 160,000 clones listed, 70% to 90% were seen once. In this sample, this clone turned up once. Sequencing input: peripheral blood. This sequence joins TRBV2 and TRBJ1-6, with 10 bases fitting TRBD1. The source of this sequence is a woman aged 45-60 years with COVID-19, enrolled during active disease. The CDR3 DNA reads as TGTGCCAGCAGGGGACAGGGGCCGAGCTCACCCCTCCACTTT. It yields the protein CASRGQGPSSPLHF.